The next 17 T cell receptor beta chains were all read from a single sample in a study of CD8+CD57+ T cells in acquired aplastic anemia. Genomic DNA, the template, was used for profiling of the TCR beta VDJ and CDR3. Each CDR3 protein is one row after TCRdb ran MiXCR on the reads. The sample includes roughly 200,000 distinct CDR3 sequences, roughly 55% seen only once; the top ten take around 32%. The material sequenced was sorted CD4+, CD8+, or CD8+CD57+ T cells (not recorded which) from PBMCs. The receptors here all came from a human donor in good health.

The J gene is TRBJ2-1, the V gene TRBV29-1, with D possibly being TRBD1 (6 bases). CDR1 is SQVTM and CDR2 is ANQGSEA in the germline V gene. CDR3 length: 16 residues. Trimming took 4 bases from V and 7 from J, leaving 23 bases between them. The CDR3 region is CSVVGHTGIVSNEQFF. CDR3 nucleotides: TGCAGCGTTGTGGGACATACAGGGATAGTAAGTAATGAGCAGTTCTTC.

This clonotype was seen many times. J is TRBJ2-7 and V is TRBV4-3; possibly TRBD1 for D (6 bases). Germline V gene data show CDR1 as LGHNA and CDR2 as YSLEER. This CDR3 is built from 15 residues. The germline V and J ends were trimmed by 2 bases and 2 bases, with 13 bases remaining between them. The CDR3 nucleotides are TGCGCCAGCAGCCAAACAGGGAACCCTACCTACGAGCAGTACTTC. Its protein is CASSQTGNPTYEQYF.

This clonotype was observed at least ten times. This CDR3 is CASAVAPGPYEQYF. In DNA form, the CDR3 reads TGTGCCAGCGCCGTTGCCCCGGGGCCCTACGAGCAGTACTTC. The chain couples TRBV9 to TRBJ2-7; tentatively, D is TRBD1 or TRBD2 (5 bases each). Trimming removed 7 bases from V and 2 bases from J, with 16 bases in between. There are 14 residues in the CDR3. Germline CDR1 SGDLS, CDR2 YYNGEE.

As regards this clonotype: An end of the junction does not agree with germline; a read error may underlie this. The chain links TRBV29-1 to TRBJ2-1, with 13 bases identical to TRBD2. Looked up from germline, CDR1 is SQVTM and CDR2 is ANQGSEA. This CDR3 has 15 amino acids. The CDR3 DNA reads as TGTGCCTGGGGCCACGGGACTAGCGGGAACAATGAGCAGTTCTTC. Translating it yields CAWGHGTSGNNEQFF.

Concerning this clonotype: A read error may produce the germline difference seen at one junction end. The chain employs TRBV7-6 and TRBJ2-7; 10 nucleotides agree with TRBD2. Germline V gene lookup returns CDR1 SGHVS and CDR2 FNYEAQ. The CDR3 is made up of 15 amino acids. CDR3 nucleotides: TGTGTCAGCAGCTTAGTCACTAGCGGGAAACGCGAGCAGTACTTC. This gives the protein CVSSLVTSGKREQYF.

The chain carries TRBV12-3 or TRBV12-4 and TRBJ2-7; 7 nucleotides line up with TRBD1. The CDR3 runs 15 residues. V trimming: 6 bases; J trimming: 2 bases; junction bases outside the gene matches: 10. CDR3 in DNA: TGTGCCAGCAGCCCACAGACAGGGCTTACCTACGAGCAGTACTTC. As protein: CASSPQTGLTYEQYF.

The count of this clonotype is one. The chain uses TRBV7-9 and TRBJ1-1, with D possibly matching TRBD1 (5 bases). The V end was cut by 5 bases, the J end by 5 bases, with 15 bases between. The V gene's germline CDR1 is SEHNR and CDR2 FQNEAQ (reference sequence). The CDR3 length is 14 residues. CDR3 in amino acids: CASSEMGVGTEAFF. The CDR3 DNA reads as TGTGCCAGCAGCGAAATGGGGGTTGGAACTGAAGCTTTCTTT.

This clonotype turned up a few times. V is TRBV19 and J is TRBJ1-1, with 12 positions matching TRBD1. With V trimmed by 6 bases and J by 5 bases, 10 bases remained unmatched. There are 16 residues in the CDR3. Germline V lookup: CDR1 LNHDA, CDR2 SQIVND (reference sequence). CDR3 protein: CASRPGTGGAGTEAFF. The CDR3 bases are TGTGCCAGTAGGCCGGGGACAGGGGGCGCGGGTACTGAAGCTTTCTTT.

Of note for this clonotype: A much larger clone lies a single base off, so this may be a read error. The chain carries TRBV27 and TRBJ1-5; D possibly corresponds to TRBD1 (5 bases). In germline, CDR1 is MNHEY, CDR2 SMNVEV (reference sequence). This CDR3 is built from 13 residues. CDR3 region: CARSFPGFQPQHF. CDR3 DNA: TGTGCCAGAAGTTTCCCAGGGTTTCAGCCCCAGCATTTT.

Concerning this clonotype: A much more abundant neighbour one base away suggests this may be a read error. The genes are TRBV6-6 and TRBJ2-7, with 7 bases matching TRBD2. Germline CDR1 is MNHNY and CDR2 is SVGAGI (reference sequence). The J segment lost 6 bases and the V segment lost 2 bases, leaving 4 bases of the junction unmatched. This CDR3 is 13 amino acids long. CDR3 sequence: CASSYRGGFEQYF. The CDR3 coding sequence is TGTGCCAGCAGTTACAGGGGAGGGTTCGAGCAGTACTTC.

CDR3 sequence: CARIRSGGVGELFF. CDR3 coding DNA: TGTGCCAGGATAAGAAGCGGGGGCGTTGGGGAGCTGTTTTTT. This chain uses TRBV11-3 with TRBJ2-2; the match to TRBD2 covers 8 bases. Germline CDR1 reads SGHNT; CDR2 reads YENEEA. Unmatched junction bases numbered 11, after V lost 9 bases and J lost 8 bases. CDR3 size: 14 residues.

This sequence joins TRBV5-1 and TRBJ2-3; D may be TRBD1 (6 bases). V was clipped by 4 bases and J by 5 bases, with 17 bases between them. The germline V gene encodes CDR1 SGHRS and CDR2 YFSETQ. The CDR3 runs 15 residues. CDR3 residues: CASSPTGSPGDTQYF. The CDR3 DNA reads TGCGCCAGCAGCCCCACAGGGTCTCCGGGAGATACGCAGTATTTT.

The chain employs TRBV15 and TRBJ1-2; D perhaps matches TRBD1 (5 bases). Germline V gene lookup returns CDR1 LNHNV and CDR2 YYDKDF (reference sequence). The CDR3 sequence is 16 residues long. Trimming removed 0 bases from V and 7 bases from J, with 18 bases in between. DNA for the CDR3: TGTGCCACCAGCAGAGATATGGGGCAGGTTCAAGGTGGCTACACCTTC. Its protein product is CATSRDMGQVQGGYTF.

The chain's CDR3 is CASSILLTGYTF. The DNA of the CDR3 is TGTGCCAGCAGCATCCTATTAACCGGCTACACCTTC. V and J are TRBV7-9 and TRBJ1-2; D unresolved. V was shortened by 5 bases and J by 8 bases, with 12 bases between the two germline ends. Germline lookup yields CDR1 SEHNR and CDR2 FQNEAQ (reference sequence). The CDR3 runs 12 residues. The whole variable domain, filled in from reference TRBV7-9 and TRBJ1-2, reads DTGVSQNPRHKITKRGQNVTFRCDPISEHNRLYWYRQTLGQGPEFLTYFQNEAQLEKSRLLSDRFSAERPKGSFSTLEIQRTEQGDSAMYLCASSILLTGYTFGSGTRLTVV.

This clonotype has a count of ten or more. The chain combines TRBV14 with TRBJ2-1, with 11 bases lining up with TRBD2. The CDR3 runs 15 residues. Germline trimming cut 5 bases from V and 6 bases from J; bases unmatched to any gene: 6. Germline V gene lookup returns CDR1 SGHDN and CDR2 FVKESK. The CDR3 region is CASSSLAGASNEQFF. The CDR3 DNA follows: TGTGCCAGCAGCTCACTAGCGGGAGCGTCCAATGAGCAGTTCTTC.

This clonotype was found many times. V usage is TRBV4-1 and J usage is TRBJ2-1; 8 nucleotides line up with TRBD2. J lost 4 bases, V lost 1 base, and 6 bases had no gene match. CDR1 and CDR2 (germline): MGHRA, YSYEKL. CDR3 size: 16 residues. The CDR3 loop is CASSQGRGGSYNEQFF. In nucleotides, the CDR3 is TGCGCCAGCAGCCAAGGTCGGGGGGGGAGTTACAATGAGCAGTTCTTC.

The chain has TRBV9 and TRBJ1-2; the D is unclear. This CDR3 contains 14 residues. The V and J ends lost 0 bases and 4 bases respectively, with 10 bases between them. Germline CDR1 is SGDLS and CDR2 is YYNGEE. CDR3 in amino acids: CASSVEPVSYGYTF. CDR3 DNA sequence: TGTGCCAGCAGCGTAGAACCAGTCTCCTATGGCTACACCTTC.